This is a list of T cell receptor beta chains from one sample in a study of a mutant IDH1 vaccine in newly diagnosed glioma. Clones were sequenced by immunoSEQ multiplex PCR, and TCRdb holds only the in-frame ones, with some missing. Of about 92,000 clones in the sample, about 80% were seen once. The source was PBMCs, collected from a glioma patient treated with radiotherapy, temozolomide or both. The receptors originated from a man aged 35-49 years with glioma. The CDR3 runs from the conserved cysteine through the conserved F or W. Fields, in order: V gene, CDR3 length, J gene, D gene, clone size, CDR3 protein, CDR3 DNA. A D gene is named only where the DNA matches it firmly. Size tells how often a clone was seen (once, few, many) or the class of an expanded clone, and some rows leave it out.

v_call: TRBV5-1
cdr3_length: 16
j_call: TRBJ1-2
d_call: .
clone_size: .
cdr3_aa: CASSPGKQGWQYGYTF
cdr3_nt: TGCGCCAGCAGCCCCGGGAAACAGGGATGGCAGTATGGCTACACCTTC

v_call: TRBV4-3
cdr3_length: 16
j_call: TRBJ2-1
d_call: .
clone_size: .
cdr3_aa: CASSQDPSGLNYEQFF
cdr3_nt: TGCGCCAGCAGCCAAGATCCGAGCGGACTTAATTATGAGCAGTTCTTC

v_call: TRBV11-3
cdr3_length: 16
j_call: TRBJ2-2
d_call: .
clone_size: .
cdr3_aa: CASSFGAGVNTGELFF
cdr3_nt: TGTGCCAGCAGCTTTGGGGCAGGGGTTAACACCGGGGAGCTGTTTTTT

v_call: TRBV30
cdr3_length: 16
j_call: TRBJ1-5
d_call: TRBD1
clone_size: .
cdr3_aa: CAWRSRDRGSNQPQHF
cdr3_nt: TGTGCCTGGAGAAGTAGGGACAGGGGAAGCAATCAGCCCCAGCATTTT

v_call: TRBV28
cdr3_length: 15
j_call: TRBJ2-7
d_call: TRBD2
clone_size: .
cdr3_aa: CASSPWTSASYEQYF
cdr3_nt: TGTGCCAGCAGTCCTTGGACTAGCGCGTCCTACGAGCAGTACTTC

v_call: TRBV4-3
cdr3_length: 15
j_call: TRBJ1-5
d_call: .
clone_size: once
cdr3_aa: CASSQERGFNQPQHF
cdr3_nt: TGCGCCAGCAGCCAAGAACGGGGGTTTAATCAGCCCCAGCATTTT

v_call: TRBV5-1
cdr3_length: 12
j_call: TRBJ2-5
d_call: .
clone_size: .
cdr3_aa: CASSRERHPQYF
cdr3_nt: TGCGCCAGCAGCCGAGAACGGCACCCCCAGTACTTC

v_call: TRBV6-5
cdr3_length: 14
j_call: TRBJ2-2
d_call: TRBD2
clone_size: .
cdr3_aa: CASSFAGDTGELFF
cdr3_nt: TGTGCCAGCAGTTTTGCGGGGGACACCGGGGAGCTGTTTTTT

v_call: TRBV2
cdr3_length: 16
j_call: TRBJ2-1
d_call: TRBD2
clone_size: .
cdr3_aa: CASSESSGGYYNEQFF
cdr3_nt: TGTGCCAGCAGTGAATCTAGCGGGGGGTACTACAATGAGCAGTTCTTC

v_call: TRBV6-5
cdr3_length: 16
j_call: TRBJ1-2
d_call: TRBD1
clone_size: few
cdr3_aa: CASSYIRTGGSYGYTF
cdr3_nt: TGTGCCAGCAGTTACATCAGGACAGGGGGAAGCTATGGCTACACCTTC

v_call: TRBV19
cdr3_length: 16
j_call: TRBJ2-3
d_call: TRBD2
clone_size: .
cdr3_aa: CASSSSGRDGTDTQYF
cdr3_nt: TGTGCCAGTAGTTCCTCAGGGAGGGACGGCACAGATACGCAGTATTTT

v_call: TRBV5-4
cdr3_length: 15
j_call: TRBJ2-7
d_call: TRBD1
clone_size: .
cdr3_aa: CASSPDRDFSYEQYF
cdr3_nt: TGTGCCAGCAGCCCGGACAGGGATTTTTCCTACGAGCAGTACTTC

v_call: TRBV6-5
cdr3_length: 14
j_call: TRBJ2-7
d_call: TRBD2
clone_size: once
cdr3_aa: CASSSGGGPYEQYF
cdr3_nt: TGTGCCAGCAGTAGCGGGGGGGGCCCCTACGAGCAGTACTTC

v_call: TRBV7-2
cdr3_length: 16
j_call: TRBJ2-7
d_call: .
clone_size: .
cdr3_aa: CASSLRGGQSSYEQYF
cdr3_nt: TGTGCCAGCAGCCTCCGCGGGGGACAAAGCTCCTACGAGCAGTACTTC

v_call: TRBV4-1
cdr3_length: 14
j_call: TRBJ2-2
d_call: .
clone_size: once
cdr3_aa: CASSRDMGTGELFF
cdr3_nt: TGCGCCAGCAGCCGGGACATGGGAACCGGGGAGCTGTTTTTT

v_call: TRBV15
cdr3_length: 15
j_call: TRBJ2-3
d_call: .
clone_size: .
cdr3_aa: CATSQDTSSTDTQYF
cdr3_nt: TGTGCCACCAGCCAAGACACGTCTAGCACAGATACGCAGTATTTT

v_call: TRBV6-1
cdr3_length: 14
j_call: TRBJ2-3
d_call: .
clone_size: .
cdr3_aa: CASSERVEGDTQYF
cdr3_nt: TGTGCCAGCAGTGAAAGGGTGGAGGGGGATACGCAGTATTTT

v_call: TRBV7-2
cdr3_length: 15
j_call: TRBJ2-5
d_call: TRBD1
clone_size: few
cdr3_aa: CASSLVDRAQETQYF
cdr3_nt: TGTGCCAGCAGCTTAGTGGACAGGGCTCAAGAGACCCAGTACTTC

v_call: TRBV18
cdr3_length: 13
j_call: TRBJ1-1
d_call: .
clone_size: .
cdr3_aa: CASSGTGRTEAFF
cdr3_nt: TGTGCCAGCTCAGGAACAGGGCGTACTGAAGCTTTCTTT

v_call: TRBV10-1
cdr3_length: 16
j_call: TRBJ2-7
d_call: TRBD1
clone_size: .
cdr3_aa: CASSEPTQGGIYEQYF
cdr3_nt: TGCGCCAGCAGTGAGCCCACACAGGGGGGAATCTACGAGCAGTACTTC

v_call: TRBV7-9
cdr3_length: 15
j_call: TRBJ1-4
d_call: TRBD1
clone_size: .
cdr3_aa: CASSPPGQLNEKLFF
cdr3_nt: TGTGCCAGCAGCCCCCCGGGACAGCTTAATGAAAAACTGTTTTTT

v_call: TRBV5-6
cdr3_length: 16
j_call: TRBJ1-2
d_call: TRBD1
clone_size: once
cdr3_aa: CASSLWGTVIKYGYTF
cdr3_nt: TGTGCCAGCAGCTTGTGGGGGACAGTTATAAAGTATGGCTACACCTTC

v_call: TRBV14
cdr3_length: 15
j_call: TRBJ1-2
d_call: .
clone_size: .
cdr3_aa: CASSQTGQANYGYTF
cdr3_nt: TGTGCCAGCAGCCAGACAGGACAAGCTAACTATGGCTACACCTTC

v_call: TRBV6-1
cdr3_length: 13
j_call: TRBJ2-3
d_call: .
clone_size: .
cdr3_aa: CASSPGEPDTQYF
cdr3_nt: TGTGCCAGCTCCCCAGGGGAACCAGATACGCAGTATTTT

v_call: TRBV7-2
cdr3_length: 15
j_call: TRBJ2-5
d_call: TRBD2
clone_size: .
cdr3_aa: CASSRVAGAEETQYF
cdr3_nt: TGTGCCAGCAGTCGGGTAGCGGGGGCGGAAGAGACCCAGTACTTC

v_call: TRBV7-2
cdr3_length: 17
j_call: TRBJ1-2
d_call: .
clone_size: .
cdr3_aa: CASSLGGAGDYNYGYTF
cdr3_nt: TGTGCCAGCAGCTTAGGGGGAGCAGGGGACTATAACTATGGCTACACCTTC

v_call: TRBV18
cdr3_length: 19
j_call: TRBJ2-5
d_call: TRBD1
clone_size: .
cdr3_aa: CASSPLGDRGPYNRETQYF
cdr3_nt: TGTGCCAGCTCACCACTTGGTGACAGGGGGCCTTACAACCGAGAGACCCAGTACTTC

v_call: TRBV28
cdr3_length: 12
j_call: TRBJ2-3
d_call: .
clone_size: once
cdr3_aa: CAIAQELNTQYF
cdr3_nt: TGTGCCATCGCTCAGGAGTTAAATACGCAGTATTTT

v_call: TRBV7-6
cdr3_length: 13
j_call: TRBJ1-1
d_call: .
clone_size: .
cdr3_aa: CASSLATATEAFF
cdr3_nt: TGTGCCAGCAGCTTAGCCACGGCTACCGAAGCTTTCTTT